This TCR beta chain was captured by sequencing in a study of T cell responses to AZD1222 COVID-19 vaccine. Study conclusions and caveats: White British people made up most donors, females outnumbered males, and clonal diversity was possibly underestimated. At 160-218 and 743-854, vaccine-associated CD4 TCRs were dominant, and they spanned spike.

Germline CDR1 is SGHRS and CDR2 is YFSETQ. V lost 4 bases and J 0 bases, leaving 4 bases between the germline ends. The CDR3 extends over 12 amino acids. Repertoires were generated with immunoSEQ multiplex PCR, while TCRdb's copy carries only in-frame clones and drops some. The table has 72,000 or so clones, approximately 86% seen once. Points on this clone: Its specificity is unknown.

The clonotype comes from an adult in good health. The sequenced sample was peripheral blood, obtained on day 0 of AZD1222 vaccination. This rearrangement joins TRBV5-1 to TRBJ2-5; D unresolved. The CDR3 DNA reads as TGCGCCAGCAGCCTAAACCAAGAGACCCAGTACTTC. This translates into CASSLNQETQYF.